The 14 T cell receptor beta chains given below trace back to one sample, sequenced in a study of blood T cell repertoires in COVID-19. Libraries were prepared by immunoSEQ multiplex PCR; TCRdb keeps only in-frame clonotypes and omits some of them. The data contain around 220,000 clones, roughly 87% of them singletons. Input material: peripheral blood. These receptors originate from a man in his forties with active or convalescent COVID-19.

CDR3 protein: CASSPTSGRAYNEQFF. CDR3 in DNA: TGTGCCAGCAGTCCGACTAGCGGGAGGGCCTACAATGAGCAGTTCTTC. The rearrangement links TRBV28 to TRBJ2-1, with 14 bases lining up with TRBD2. CDR1 is MDHEN, CDR2 SYDVKM, per germline. The CDR3 covers 16 residues. V shed 5 bases and J 2 bases; nucleotides not matched to a gene: 2.

The sample holds one count of this clone. This chain connects TRBV4-1 to TRBJ1-4; 9 bases fit TRBD1. The V and J ends lost 6 bases and 7 bases, in that order; junction bases with no gene match: 12. The germline gives CDR1 MGHRA, CDR2 YSYEKL. The CDR3 loop spans 16 amino acids. CDR3 nucleotide sequence: TGCGCCAGCAGACCCCTCGGACAGGGGATGACTGAAAAACTGTTTTTT. Translating it yields CASRPLGQGMTEKLFF.

The chain joins TRBV27 to TRBJ1-5, with 9 bases identical to TRBD1. CDR3 length equals 16 residues. CDR1 and CDR2 from the germline V gene are MNHEY and SMNVEV (reference sequence). The trim removed 5 bases at V and 0 bases at J, leaving 5 bases unmatched. CDR3 nucleotide sequence: TGTGCCAGCAGTCAACAGGGGGCGAATAGCAATCAGCCCCAGCATTTT. Encoded protein: CASSQQGANSNQPQHF.

CDR3 nucleotides: TGCGCCAGCAGCGAGCGGTTCGTCGCAGATACGCAGTATTTT. The encoded protein is CASSERFVADTQYF. The chain joins TRBV5-1 to TRBJ2-3; tentatively, D is TRBD2 (5 bases). V was pared by 4 bases and J by 4 bases, with 13 bases between. CDR1 and CDR2 (germline): SGHRS, YFSETQ. This CDR3 has 14 amino acids.

The chain employs TRBV5-1 and TRBJ2-7; 7 positions match TRBD2. The J segment lost 0 bases and the V segment lost 7 bases, leaving 4 bases of the junction unmatched. The CDR3 length is 13 residues. Germline V gene data show CDR1 as SGHRS and CDR2 as YFSETQ. CDR3: CASWGGGSYEQYF. The CDR3 DNA sequence: TGCGCCAGCTGGGGCGGGGGCTCCTACGAGCAGTACTTC.

This clone appeared a single time. V gene TRBV5-1 combines with J gene TRBJ2-1; D remains ambiguous. This CDR3 has 15 amino acids. Trimming removed 4 bases from V and 9 bases from J, with 20 bases in between. Germline V gives CDR1 SGHRS, CDR2 YFSETQ. In nucleotides, the CDR3 is TGCGCCAGCAGCCAAATCAATCCTAGAACCAGTGAGCAGTTCTTC. Residues: CASSQINPRTSEQFF.

The V gene is TRBV3-1 (or the pseudogene TRBV3-2), the J gene TRBJ2-1, with a tentative D call TRBD1 (6 bases). Trimming removed 3 bases from V and 6 bases from J, with 9 bases in between. The CDR3 has 13 residues. Germline values: CDR1 LGHDT, CDR2 YNNKEL (reference sequence). This CDR3 is CASSHDRRNEQFF. DNA for the CDR3: TGTGCCAGCAGCCATGACAGGCGCAATGAGCAGTTCTTC.

V gene TRBV7-8 combines with J gene TRBJ1-2; possible D gene TRBD1, 6 bases. The V end was cut by 5 bases, the J end by 10 bases, with 14 bases between. CDR1 and CDR2 from the germline V gene are SGHVS and FQNEAQ. This CDR3 region has 12 residues. The CDR3 coding sequence is TGTGCCAGCAGCCCCTCCGGGGGGCACTACACCTTC. This gives the protein CASSPSGGHYTF. Combining the CDR3 with reference TRBV7-8 and TRBJ1-2 gives the whole variable domain GAGVSQSPRYKVAKRGQDVALRCDPISGHVSLFWYQQALGQGPEFLTYFQNEAQLDKSGLPSDRFFAERPEGSVSTLKIQRTQQEDSAVYLCASSPSGGHYTFGSGTRLTVV.

This chain connects TRBV12-3 or TRBV12-4 to TRBJ1-2; the D gene is possibly TRBD1 (5 bases). Trimming cost V 3 bases and J 6 bases, with 11 bases left between them. This CDR3 has 13 residues. The CDR3 reads CASSFARENGYTF. The CDR3 DNA reads as TGTGCCAGCAGTTTTGCCAGGGAAAATGGCTACACCTTC.

In regard to this clone: Other DNA sequences in this sample translate to the same CDR3. This chain joins TRBV30 and TRBJ1-2; TRBD1 is a possible D gene (6 bases). Germline assignment: CDR1 GTSNPN and CDR2 SVGIG (reference sequence). Trimming cost V 2 bases and J 4 bases, with 11 bases left between them. CDR3 length equals 13 residues. The CDR3 region is CAWSRDRPYGYTF. The DNA for the CDR3 is TGTGCCTGGAGTCGTGACAGGCCCTATGGCTACACCTTC.

This clone was seen a single time. The chain combines TRBV27 with TRBJ1-1; D is unclear. Germline values: CDR1 MNHEY, CDR2 SMNVEV (reference sequence). CDR3 length: 14 residues. Trimming removed 3 bases at V and 1 base at J, with 9 bases between. This CDR3 reads CASSLVRQNTEAFF. The CDR3 region has the DNA TGTGCCAGCAGTTTGGTACGACAGAACACTGAAGCTTTCTTT.

Written as DNA, the CDR3 is TGTGCCAGCAGCCAAGAACACTACCCCGGGAACTGGGAGACCCAGTACTTC. This gives the protein CASSQEHYPGNWETQYF. J is TRBJ2-5 and V is TRBV3-1 (or the pseudogene TRBV3-2); D may be TRBD2 (5 bases). Germline values: CDR1 LGHDT, CDR2 YNNKEL (reference sequence). The CDR3 totals 17 residues. The germline V and J ends were trimmed by 0 bases and 5 bases, with 19 bases remaining between them.

This chain links TRBV10-1 with TRBJ2-2; no clear D. Germline CDR1 WNHNN, CDR2 SYGVQD (reference sequence). Trimming took off 6 bases at V and 7 bases at J, with 9 bases between the two ends. The CDR3 consists of 12 residues. CDR3 DNA sequence: TGCGCCAGCAGAGCCTCGAACGGGGAGCTGTTTTTT. It translates to CASRASNGELFF.

The chain uses TRBV7-9 and TRBJ2-2; 10 bases match TRBD2. Germline-derived CDR1 and CDR2 are SEHNR and FQNEAQ (reference sequence). The V and J ends lost 2 bases and 7 bases, in that order; junction bases with no gene match: 1. The CDR3 covers 14 residues. The CDR3 nucleotides are TGTGCCAGCAGCTTACAGCGGGAGGGCGGGGAGCTGTTTTTT. Translated, it gives CASSLQREGGELFF. Looking up the rest from reference TRBV7-9 and TRBJ2-2 gives the full variable domain: DTGVSQNPRHKITKRGQNVTFRCDPISEHNRLYWYRQTLGQGPEFLTYFQNEAQLEKSRLLSDRFSAERPKGSFSTLEIQRTEQGDSAMYLCASSLQREGGELFFGEGSRLTVL.